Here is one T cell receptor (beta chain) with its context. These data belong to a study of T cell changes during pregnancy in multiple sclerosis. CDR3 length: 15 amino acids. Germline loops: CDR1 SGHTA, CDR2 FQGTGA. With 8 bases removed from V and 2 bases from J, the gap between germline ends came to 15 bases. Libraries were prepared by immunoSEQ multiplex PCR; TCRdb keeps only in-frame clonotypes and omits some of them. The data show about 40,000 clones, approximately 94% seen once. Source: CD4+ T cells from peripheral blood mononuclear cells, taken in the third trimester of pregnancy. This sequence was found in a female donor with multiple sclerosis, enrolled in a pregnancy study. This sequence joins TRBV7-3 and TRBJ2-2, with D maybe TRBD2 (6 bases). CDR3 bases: TGTGCCAGCCACGATGGGGACTCCAACACCGGGGAGCTGTTTTTT. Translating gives CASHDGDSNTGELFF.